The present entry profiles one TCR beta chain with its context. Its specificity is unknown. Measured with immunoSEQ multiplex PCR; TCRdb has only the in-frame clones, and not every one. The sample includes about 68,000 clones, approximately 81% of them seen just once. This specimen belongs to a study of OX40 agonist ivuxolimab in advanced cancers. Study observations and caveats: By week 6 at 0.1 to 3.0 mg/kg, blood CD4+ and CD8+ T cells had expanded clonally.

This material consisted of CD4+ or CD8+ T cells sorted from blood, taken in a trial of the OX40 agonist ivuxolimab. The clonotype was recovered from an adult with an advanced solid tumor such as melanoma, head and neck, liver or kidney cancer.

CDR3 nucleotides: TGCGCCAGCAGCCAGGAAGCCGACAGAGACACTGAAGCTTTCTTT. This translates into CASSQEADRDTEAFF. This chain uses TRBV4-3 with TRBJ1-1; a possible D gene is TRBD1 (5 bases). V lost 3 bases and J lost 3, with 14 bases in between. The CDR3 totals 15 residues. Germline lookup yields CDR1 LGHNA and CDR2 YSLEER.